This T cell receptor (beta chain) was captured in a study of breast tumors, draining lymph nodes, adjacent tissues. Study conclusions and caveats: Tumor T cell lymph node origin was a supported hypothesis, not proven. Luminal-like breast cancer showed significantly greater tumor-nontumor repertoire similarity than basal-like breast cancer did.

The CDR3 length is 15 residues. V gave up 2 bases and J gave up 5 bases; unmatched junction bases: 11. The germline V gene encodes CDR1 SQVTM and CDR2 ANQGSEA. For this clonotype: Its specificity is unknown.

TCRdb independently ran MiXCR on the multiplex PCR reads; one entry per CDR3 protein. The data contain tens of thousands of distinct CDR3 sequences, roughly 63% of them singletons. This TCR derives from a female donor with breast cancer. Some clones in this sample may be carry-over from other donors' samples. The chain is built from TRBV29-1 and TRBJ2-5, with TRBD2 matching 7 bases. The sequenced material came from breast tumor tissue. In DNA form, the CDR3 reads TGCAGCGTTGAACCGGTGGGAGGGTTTGGGGAGACCCAGTACTTC. It yields the protein CSVEPVGGFGETQYF.